The 14 T cell receptor beta chains presented below share a single source sample, sequenced in a study of response to subunit inactivated influenza vaccine. TCRdb re-analysed the RT-PCR reads in MiXCR, keeping a single row per CDR3 protein. The data contain about 700,000 distinct CDR3 sequences, approximately 15% of them singletons. The starting material was PBMCs from blood, obtained around 14 days before vaccination. These receptors were obtained from a man aged 50 to 59 who received an inactivated influenza vaccine.

This clonotype turned up a few times. The rearrangement joins TRBV7-3 to TRBJ2-1, with D possibly TRBD1 on 5 matching bases. Germline-derived CDR1 and CDR2 are SGHTA and FQGTGA. This CDR3 has 14 residues. V lost 1 base and J 8 bases, leaving 12 bases between the germline ends. The CDR3 nucleotides are TGTGCCAGCAGCTTAATGGCAGGGTCGGATGAGCAGTTCTTC. This codes for CASSLMAGSDEQFF.

This chain links TRBV12-3 or TRBV12-4 with TRBJ2-1; D is unresolved. V lost 2 bases and J 9 bases, leaving 14 bases between the germline ends. The CDR3 length is 14 residues. Here the CDR3 DNA reads TGTGCCAGCAGTTTATCCGACATTGACGTTGAGCAGTTCTTC. The encoded protein is CASSLSDIDVEQFF.

This clonotype has more than one count but fewer than ten. This sequence joins TRBV5-1 and TRBJ2-3; TRBD1 or TRBD2 may be the D gene (7 bases each). Trimming took off 5 bases at V and 3 bases at J, with 16 bases between the two ends. Germline CDR1 reads SGHRS; CDR2 reads YFSETQ. The CDR3 spans 15 residues. The CDR3 spells CASSHQGGSTDTQYF. As DNA, the CDR3 is TGCGCCAGCAGTCATCAGGGGGGGTCTACAGATACGCAGTATTTT.

Ten or more counts support this clonotype. This chain uses TRBV5-6 with TRBJ2-7; D gene unclear. The CDR3 loop spans 16 amino acids. Between the trimmed V and J ends, which lost 0 bases and 1 base, there was a span of 14 bases. From germline, CDR1 is SGHDT and CDR2 YYEEEE. The CDR3 DNA reads TGTGCCAGCAGCTTGGTAAGGTACGACACGTCCTACGAGCAGTACTTC. Translation gives CASSLVRYDTSYEQYF. The full variable domain, rest sourced from reference TRBV5-6 and TRBJ2-7, is DAGVTQSPTHLIKTRGQQVTLRCSPKSGHDTVSWYQQALGQGPQFIFQYYEEEERQRGNFPDRFSGHQFPNYSSELNVNALLLGDSALYLCASSLVRYDTSYEQYFGPGTRLTVT.

The chain uses TRBV30 and TRBJ2-1; 7 bases match TRBD2. CDR1 is GTSNPN and CDR2 is SVGIG in the germline V gene (reference sequence). The CDR3 totals 17 residues. Trimming removed 0 bases from V and 1 base from J; junction bases left unmatched: 9. This chain's CDR3 is CAWSVLGGRASYNEQFF. The CDR3, as DNA: TGTGCCTGGAGTGTATTGGGGGGGAGGGCTTCCTACAATGAGCAGTTCTTC.

The table lists this clonotype with many counts. This chain joins TRBV7-8 and TRBJ2-2, with D perhaps given as TRBD1 or TRBD2 (5 bases each). This CDR3 spans 16 amino acids. Trimming took 2 bases from V and 4 from J, leaving 14 bases between them. Germline assignment: CDR1 SGHVS and CDR2 FQNEAQ. The CDR3: CASSLIWDPSTGELFF. The DNA of the CDR3 is TGTGCCAGCAGCTTAATCTGGGACCCATCCACCGGGGAGCTGTTTTTT.

This clonotype was seen at least ten times. V usage is TRBV7-8 and J usage is TRBJ2-2; 12 positions match TRBD2. The CDR3 runs to 16 residues. Germline CDR1 reads SGHVS; CDR2 reads FQNEAQ. J lost 5 bases, V lost 2 bases, and 3 bases had no gene match. As DNA, the CDR3 is TGTGCCAGCAGCTTACGACTAGCGGGGGTGACCGGGGAGCTGTTTTTT. Translated, it gives CASSLRLAGVTGELFF. Complete variable domain (other parts from reference TRBV7-8 and TRBJ2-2): GAGVSQSPRYKVAKRGQDVALRCDPISGHVSLFWYQQALGQGPEFLTYFQNEAQLDKSGLPSDRFFAERPEGSVSTLKIQRTQQEDSAVYLCASSLRLAGVTGELFFGEGSRLTVL.

J is TRBJ1-5 and V is TRBV6-5, with a tentative D call TRBD1 (5 bases). The ends were cut back, 2 bases at V and 0 bases at J, with 20 bases in the middle. The CDR3 is 19 amino acids. Germline CDR1 reads MNHEY; CDR2 reads SVGAGI. The CDR3 loop reads CASSYSNPGGVYSNQPQHF. The CDR3 bases are TGTGCCAGCAGTTACAGCAATCCGGGGGGAGTTTATAGCAATCAGCCCCAGCATTTT.

This clonotype was detected ten times or more. V usage is TRBV4-2 and J usage is TRBJ2-5; tentative D call: TRBD2 (6 bases). The germline V gene has CDR1 LGHNA and CDR2 YNFKEQ. The germline V and J ends were trimmed by 0 bases and 4 bases, with 12 bases remaining between them. CDR3 length: 15 residues. The CDR3 sequence is CASSQDPGTVETQYF. The CDR3 DNA is TGTGCCAGCAGCCAAGATCCCGGGACTGTAGAGACCCAGTACTTC.

The chain links TRBV5-1 to TRBJ2-2; 10 nucleotides align to TRBD1. The CDR3 sequence is 17 residues long. Looked up from germline, CDR1 is SGHRS and CDR2 is YFSETQ. The junction had 9 bases not matched to a gene; V was cut back by 4 bases and J by 3 bases. DNA of the CDR3: TGCGCCAGCAGCCGTACGACAGGGGGCCTGGACACCGGGGAGCTGTTTTTT. It specifies CASSRTTGGLDTGELFF.

The CDR3 DNA sequence: TGTGCCAGCAGCTCCAACCGGATTGCAGATACGCAGTATTTT. Translating gives CASSSNRIADTQYF. This chain links TRBV7-8 with TRBJ2-3; the D is unclear. With 4 bases removed from V and 4 bases from J, the gap between germline ends came to 12 bases. The CDR3 is 14 residues long. Per germline, CDR1 SGHVS and CDR2 FQNEAQ.

There are many counts of this clonotype. The J gene is TRBJ1-1, the V gene TRBV6-5, with 10 bases aligning to TRBD1. CDR3 length: 15 residues. V shed 0 bases, J shed 7 bases, and the junction held 5 bases outside the gene matches. Germline V CDR1 and CDR2: MNHEY, SVGAGI. This CDR3 reads CASSYSRTGGVEAFF. For the CDR3, the DNA is TGTGCCAGCAGTTACTCGAGGACAGGGGGAGTTGAAGCTTTCTTT.

This clonotype was observed a few times. The chain uses TRBV9 and TRBJ2-3; perhaps TRBD1 as D (5 bases). CDR3 length equals 17 residues. The V and J ends lost 3 bases and 0 bases respectively, with 17 bases between them. Germline V gene data show CDR1 as SGDLS and CDR2 as YYNGEE. This chain's CDR3 is CASSARQHSTSTDTQYF. CDR3 DNA: TGTGCCAGCAGCGCCCGACAGCATTCTACTAGCACAGATACGCAGTATTTT.

The V and J genes are TRBV19 and TRBJ2-1, with 12 bases lining up with TRBD1. Germline V lookup: CDR1 LNHDA, CDR2 SQIVND (reference sequence). V was pared by 6 bases and J by 10 bases, with 13 bases of the junction left unmatched. The length of the CDR3 is 16 residues. The CDR3 sequence is CASSLGGTGGDGEQFF. CDR3 nucleotides: TGTGCCAGTAGCCTGGGCGGGACAGGGGGCGACGGGGAGCAGTTCTTC.